Below are 11 T cell receptor beta chains sequenced from a single sample in a study of CD8 T cells in ankylosing spondylitis. Findings and limits, study-wide: Made up of under ten highly homologous variants, a TCR beta motif appeared characteristic of ankylosing spondylitis blood.

These receptors lack a known antigen. TCRdb reprocessed the 5' RACE reads via MiXCR and lists one record per CDR3 protein. Seen here are roughly 400,000 distinct CDR3 sequences, around 22% observed once, and the top ten hold about 17%. Sequenced material: blood, either unsorted or a sorted T cell fraction (not recorded which). The source of these receptors is a male donor with ankylosing spondylitis.

This clonotype was detected only once. The chain recombines TRBV9 with TRBJ2-5; TRBD2 matches 7 bases. The germline V gene has CDR1 SGDLS and CDR2 YYNGEE. The CDR3 runs to 15 residues. Trimming took 0 bases from V and 4 from J; bases not matched to a gene: 6. This CDR3 reads CASSVAAGVGETQYF. CDR3 DNA: TGTGCCAGCAGCGTAGCGGCGGGAGTAGGAGAGACCCAGTACTTC.

The V and J genes are TRBV18 and TRBJ2-4; D remains ambiguous. The germline CDR1 and CDR2 sequences are KGHSH and LQKENI. Trimming stripped 4 bases from V and 6 bases from J, with 10 bases between. The CDR3 has 13 residues. The CDR3 bases are TGTGCCAGCTCACTATTCGCAGGAAACATTCAGTACTTC. It is translated as CASSLFAGNIQYF. Full variable domain (outside the CDR3, taken from reference TRBV18 and TRBJ2-4): NAGVMQNPRHLVRRRGQEARLRCSPMKGHSHVYWYRQLPEEGLKFMVYLQKENIIDESGMPKERFSAEFPKEGPSILRIQQVVRGDSAAYFCASSLFAGNIQYFGAGTRLSVL.

The rearrangement uses TRBV20-1 and TRBJ2-1; D is perhaps TRBD2 (6 bases). Trimming took 1 base from V and 10 from J, leaving 20 bases between them. The CDR3 runs 15 residues. The V gene's germline CDR1 is DFQATT and CDR2 SNEGSKA (reference sequence). The CDR3 nucleotides are TGCAGTGCTAGAGTGTTAGCGGCCGTCGGGTGGGAGCAGTTCTTC. Translation gives CSARVLAAVGWEQFF.

This chain connects TRBV6-1 to TRBJ1-2; 11 bases align to TRBD1. This CDR3 has 15 amino acids. Germline-derived CDR1 and CDR2 are MNHNS and SASEGT. V shed 7 bases, J shed 5 bases, and the junction held 9 bases outside the gene matches. DNA for the CDR3: TGTGCCAGCACCCGACCCGGGACAGGGGGATATGGCTACACCTTC. Its translation is CASTRPGTGGYGYTF.

The chain joins TRBV5-1 to TRBJ2-1; TRBD1 matches 10 bases. This CDR3 has 17 amino acids. Germline V gene data show CDR1 as SGHRS and CDR2 as YFSETQ. Losses at the gene ends were 4 bases for V and 5 bases for J; bases not matched to a gene: 12. The CDR3 DNA reads TGCGCCAGCAGCAGTTACCCCGGGACAGGGGACCACAATGAGCAGTTCTTC. Translated, it gives CASSSYPGTGDHNEQFF.

This clonotype was picked up many times. The rearrangement links TRBV11-2 to TRBJ2-1; TRBD2 matches at 9 bases. Per germline, CDR1 SGHAT and CDR2 FQNNGV. CDR3 size: 15 residues. V was clipped by 7 bases and J by 7 bases; unmatched bases: 11. The CDR3 DNA sequence: TGTGCCAGCACCGACCCCGGGACTAGCTATAATGAGCAGTTCTTC. Protein sequence: CASTDPGTSYNEQFF.

The sample holds a few counts of this clonotype. V usage is TRBV14 and J usage is TRBJ2-2; TRBD2 matches 9 bases. The germline V gene encodes CDR1 SGHDN and CDR2 FVKESK. This CDR3 is built from 14 residues. The junction had 5 bases not matched to a gene; V was cut back by 8 bases and J by 4 bases. The CDR3 DNA reads TGTGCCAGCGGACCGGGACTAGCCACCGGGGAGCTGTTTTTT. This sequence encodes CASGPGLATGELFF.

This clonotype was seen only a few times. The chain employs TRBV6-1 and TRBJ1-4; 10 bases line up with TRBD1. The germline V gene has CDR1 MNHNS and CDR2 SASEGT. V shed 1 base, J shed 7 bases, and the junction held 3 bases outside the gene matches. There are 15 residues in the CDR3. CDR3 amino acids: CASSEGTGGFEKLFF. CDR3 sequence (DNA): TGTGCCAGCAGTGAAGGGACAGGGGGTTTTGAAAAACTGTTTTTT.

The chain links TRBV7-9 to TRBJ1-1, with 8 bases identical to TRBD1. This CDR3 has 16 amino acids. From germline, CDR1 is SEHNR and CDR2 FQNEAQ (reference sequence). The V segment lost 5 bases and the J segment 4 bases; nucleotides outside the gene matches: 12. The CDR3 DNA reads as TGTGCCAGCAGCACAGGGGGATTCCAATTTAGCACTGAAGCTTTCTTT. This encodes CASSTGGFQFSTEAFF.

This clonotype was detected only a few times. The chain is built from TRBV6-2 or TRBV6-3 and TRBJ2-3; 10 positions match TRBD2. Germline loops: CDR1 MNHEY, CDR2 SVGEGT. The ends lost 2 bases at V and 0 bases at J; junction bases unmatched: 8. The CDR3 is 18 amino acids. CDR3 sequence: CASSYPSSGSVSTDTQYF. As DNA, the CDR3 is TGTGCCAGCAGTTACCCTTCTAGCGGGAGTGTTAGCACAGATACGCAGTATTTT.

The chain is built from TRBV11-2 and TRBJ1-2; maybe TRBD1 (6 bases). The germline gives CDR1 SGHAT, CDR2 FQNNGV. The CDR3 loop spans 15 amino acids. V gave up 2 bases and J gave up 6 bases, with 16 bases separating them. The CDR3 loop reads CASSLKATGIHGYTF. In DNA form, the CDR3 reads TGTGCCAGCAGCTTAAAGGCCACAGGGATCCATGGCTACACCTTC. The whole variable domain, filled in from reference TRBV11-2 and TRBJ1-2, reads EAGVAQSPRYKIIEKRQSVAFWCNPISGHATLYWYQQILGQGPKLLIQFQNNGVVDDSQLPKDRFSAERLKGVDSTLKIQPAKLEDSAVYLCASSLKATGIHGYTFGSGTRLTVV.